Following are 20 T cell receptor beta chains from one sample sequenced in a study of cytomegalovirus exposure and HLA in healthy donors. Use of 60 Vbeta and 13 Jbeta primers characterized the PCR. TCRdb keeps only in-frame clones here, not all; method: immunoSEQ multiplex PCR. The profile shows 190,000 or so clones, 82% of them singletons. The sequencing sample was made of PBMCs. The receptors come from a boy younger than 10 in good health and CMV-seronegative.

CDR3 bases: TGTGCCAGCAGCAGGGGCGGGACTAGCGGCTACAATGAGCAGTTCTTC. Translation: CASSRGGTSGYNEQFF. The V and J genes are TRBV11-1 and TRBJ2-1; TRBD2 matches at 11 bases. The CDR3 extends over 16 amino acids. Germline CDR1 is SGHAT and CDR2 is FQDESV (reference sequence). V lost 5 bases and J lost 3; bases outside the gene matches: 6.

This clone has just a few counts. This chain links TRBV29-1 with TRBJ2-2; weak D call: TRBD1 (5 bases). Deletions cut 3 bases from V and 6 bases from J, with 5 bases between. Germline values: CDR1 SQVTM, CDR2 ANQGSEA. The CDR3 runs to 11 residues. Written as DNA, the CDR3 is TGCAGCGTTGAGACAGCCGGGGAGCTGTTTTTT. Protein: CSVETAGELFF.

The chain joins TRBV10-3 to TRBJ1-2, with TRBD1 identical over 9 bases. CDR3 length: 15 residues. V lost 5 bases and J lost 8; bases outside the gene matches: 12. The germline CDR1 and CDR2 sequences are ENHRY and SYGVKD. The CDR3 sequence is CAISPSGQGESGYTF. The CDR3 bases are TGTGCCATCAGTCCATCGGGACAGGGAGAGAGCGGCTACACCTTC.

The chain is built from TRBV29-1 and TRBJ1-2; 9 positions agree with TRBD1. Trimming took 6 bases from V and 7 from J; bases not matched to a gene: 12. Germline V CDR1 and CDR2: SQVTM, ANQGSEA. This CDR3 region has 14 residues. For the CDR3, the DNA is TGCAGCGTACTCCTTATACAGGGGGCAGGTGGCTACACCTTC. Translating it yields CSVLLIQGAGGYTF.

V is TRBV29-1 and J is TRBJ2-6, with D unclear. Trimming took off 5 bases at V and 4 bases at J, with 6 bases between the two ends. The germline V gene encodes CDR1 SQVTM and CDR2 ANQGSEA. The CDR3 totals 12 residues. CDR3 coding DNA: TGCAGCGTTTGGGCCGGGGCCAACGTCCTGACTTTC. It codes for CSVWAGANVLTF.

V is TRBV2 and J is TRBJ1-2; tentative D call: TRBD1 (6 bases). Germline V gene data show CDR1 as SNHLY and CDR2 as FYNNEI. CDR3 length: 16 amino acids. V lost 6 bases and J 6 bases, leaving 23 bases between the germline ends. CDR3 loop: CASSWTFLGGTNGYTF. The CDR3, as DNA: TGTGCCAGCAGCTGGACGTTTTTAGGGGGAACGAATGGCTACACCTTC.

The chain couples TRBV2 to TRBJ2-5, with 9 bases aligning to TRBD2. Looked up from germline, CDR1 is SNHLY and CDR2 is FYNNEI. The length of the CDR3 is 13 residues. Unmatched junction bases numbered 3, after V lost 7 bases and J lost 3 bases. The CDR3 is CASKLAGKETQYF. Here the CDR3 DNA reads TGTGCCAGCAAGCTAGCGGGGAAAGAGACCCAGTACTTC.

The CDR3 nucleotides read TGTGCCAGCAGCGTCGGACATAGCGGGGACGAGCAGTTCTTC. It yields the protein CASSVGHSGDEQFF. The gene calls are TRBV13 and TRBJ2-1; 8 bases are shared with TRBD2. Germline V gene data show CDR1 as PRHDT and CDR2 as FYEKMQ (reference sequence). The CDR3 runs 14 residues. Unmatched junction bases numbered 10, after V lost 5 bases and J lost 10 bases. The whole variable domain, remainder taken from reference TRBV13 and TRBJ2-1, is AAGVIQSPRHLIKEKRETATLKCYPIPRHDTVYWYQQGPGQDPQFLISFYEKMQSDKGSIPDRFSAQQFSDYHSELNMSSLELGDSALYFCASSVGHSGDEQFFGPGTRLTVL.

The chain has TRBV9 and TRBJ2-4; TRBD2 aligns across 8 bases. Germline V lookup: CDR1 SGDLS, CDR2 YYNGEE. J gave up 0 bases and V 0 bases, and 2 bases lay outside the gene matches. CDR3 length equals 16 residues. In DNA form, the CDR3 reads TGTGCCAGCAGCGTAGGAGCGGGGGAAGCCAAAAACATTCAGTACTTC. Residues: CASSVGAGEAKNIQYF.

This rearrangement joins TRBV10-1 to TRBJ2-7; TRBD1 matches at 9 bases. V lost 9 bases to trimming and J lost 2 bases; unmatched junction nucleotides: 8. In germline, CDR1 is WNHNN, CDR2 SYGVQD (reference sequence). The CDR3 consists of 14 residues. CDR3 sequence reads: CARPVGQGAYEQYF. DNA for the CDR3: TGCGCCAGGCCGGTGGGACAGGGCGCCTACGAGCAGTACTTC.

This clone is a singleton in its sample. This CDR3 is also generated by other DNA sequences in the sample. The V gene is TRBV20-1, the J gene TRBJ2-1; D might be TRBD1 (5 bases). Germline-derived CDR1 and CDR2 are DFQATT and SNEGSKA (reference sequence). The CDR3 is 11 residues long. V was trimmed by 6 bases and J by 5 bases, leaving 8 bases between them. The CDR3 loop is CSARRDNEQFF. The DNA of the CDR3 is TGCAGTGCCCGCAGGGACAATGAGCAGTTCTTC.

This chain connects TRBV7-9 to TRBJ1-3; D might be TRBD1 (6 bases). The CDR3 sequence is 14 residues long. Trimming removed 5 bases at V and 1 base at J, with 9 bases between. Germline assignment: CDR1 SEHNR and CDR2 FQNEAQ (reference sequence). The DNA of the CDR3 is TGTGCCAGCAGCCTCAGGGGTTCTGGAAACACCATATATTTT. Translation gives CASSLRGSGNTIYF.

The chain couples TRBV7-9 to TRBJ1-3; perhaps TRBD1 as D (5 bases). V was trimmed by 11 bases and J by 0 bases, leaving 17 bases between them. The CDR3 runs 15 residues. Germline CDR1 reads SEHNR; CDR2 reads FQNEAQ (reference sequence). The CDR3 loop is CASQLDGGSGNTIYF. The CDR3 bases are TGTGCCTCGCAACTAGACGGGGGCTCTGGAAACACCATATATTTT.

The sample holds one count of this clone. CDR3 region: CASSYSGTGGIETQYF. Here the CDR3 DNA reads TGTGCCAGCAGTTACTCGGGGACAGGGGGCATAGAGACCCAGTACTTC. V gene TRBV6-5 combines with J gene TRBJ2-5, with 12 positions matching TRBD1. Germline CDR1 MNHEY, CDR2 SVGAGI. This CDR3 region has 16 residues. The V segment lost 0 bases and the J segment 4 bases; nucleotides outside the gene matches: 3.

This chain links TRBV7-9 with TRBJ1-4; tentative D call: TRBD1 (5 bases). V lost 5 bases, J lost 8 bases, and 15 bases lay in between. In germline, CDR1 is SEHNR, CDR2 FQNEAQ (reference sequence). The CDR3 contains 14 residues. The CDR3 DNA reads TGTGCCAGCAGCCGCGGGACGGAGGGAGAAAAACTGTTTTTT. This encodes CASSRGTEGEKLFF.

The chain has TRBV9 and TRBJ2-3; D gene uncertain. The CDR3 spans 13 residues. V shed 0 bases and J shed 4 bases, with 6 bases lying between them. CDR1 and CDR2 from the germline V gene are SGDLS and YYNGEE. In nucleotides, the CDR3 is TGTGCCAGCAGCGTAGATCAGGCAGATACGCAGTATTTT. It specifies CASSVDQADTQYF.

The chain uses TRBV6-5 and TRBJ2-5; D remains ambiguous. The J call is uncertain, as TRBJ2-7 better fits the DNA end. Per the germline V gene, CDR1 is MNHEY and CDR2 is SVGAGI. The CDR3 is 14 amino acids. Written as DNA, the CDR3 is TGTGCCAGCAGTTACTCATGGAGCTCCTACGAGCAGTACTTC. It encodes CASSYSWSSYEQYF.

The gene calls are TRBV15 and TRBJ2-7, with 8 nucleotides matching TRBD1. V was pared by 0 bases and J by 6 bases, with 7 bases of the junction left unmatched. The CDR3 is made up of 15 amino acids. The germline V gene encodes CDR1 LNHNV and CDR2 YYDKDF (reference sequence). The CDR3 coding sequence is TGTGCCACCAGCAGAGATCGTAGGACAGGGTCCGAGCAGTACTTC. Protein product: CATSRDRRTGSEQYF. The full variable domain, rest sourced from reference TRBV15 and TRBJ2-7, is DAMVIQNPRYQVTQFGKPVTLSCSQTLNHNVMYWYQQKSSQAPKLLFHYYDKDFNNEADTPDNFQSRRPNTSFCFLDIRSPGLGDTAMYLCATSRDRRTGSEQYFGPGTRLTVT.

This clone was recorded only once. CDR3 nucleotides: TGTGCCAGCAGCTTAGCGATCACAGGAAACTATGGCTACACCTTC. Translated: CASSLAITGNYGYTF. The rearrangement uses TRBV7-9 and TRBJ1-2; a weak D match, TRBD1 (5 bases). The CDR3 length is 15 residues. V lost 0 bases and J lost 2, with 10 bases in between. Germline assignment: CDR1 SEHNR and CDR2 FQNEAQ (reference sequence).

The rearrangement uses TRBV19 and TRBJ1-2, with TRBD1 matching over 10 bases. The germline V gene encodes CDR1 LNHDA and CDR2 SQIVND (reference sequence). CDR3 length equals 15 residues. With 2 bases clipped from V and 8 bases from J, the junction kept 8 bases outside the gene matches. CDR3 sequence reads: CASSIFSGTGEGYTF. In DNA form, the CDR3 reads TGTGCCAGTAGTATATTTTCTGGGACAGGGGAAGGCTACACCTTC.